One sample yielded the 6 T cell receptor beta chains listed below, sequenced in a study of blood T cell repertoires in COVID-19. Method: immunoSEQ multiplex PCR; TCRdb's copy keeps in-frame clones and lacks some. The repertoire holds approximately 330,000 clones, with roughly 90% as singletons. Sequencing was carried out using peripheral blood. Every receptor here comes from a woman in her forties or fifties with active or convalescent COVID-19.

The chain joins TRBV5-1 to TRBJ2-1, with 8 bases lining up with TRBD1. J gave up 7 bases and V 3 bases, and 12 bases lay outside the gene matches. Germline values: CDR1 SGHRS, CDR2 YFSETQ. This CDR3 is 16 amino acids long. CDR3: CASSYDLQGALNEQFF. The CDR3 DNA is TGCGCCAGCAGCTATGACTTGCAGGGGGCGCTGAATGAGCAGTTCTTC.

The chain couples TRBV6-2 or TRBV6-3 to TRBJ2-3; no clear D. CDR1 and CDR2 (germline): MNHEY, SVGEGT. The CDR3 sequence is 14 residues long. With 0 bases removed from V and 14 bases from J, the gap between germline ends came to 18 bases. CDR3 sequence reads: CASSYSSYTRQAYF. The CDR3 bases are TGTGCCAGCAGTTACTCGAGTTATACCCGCCAGGCGTATTTT.

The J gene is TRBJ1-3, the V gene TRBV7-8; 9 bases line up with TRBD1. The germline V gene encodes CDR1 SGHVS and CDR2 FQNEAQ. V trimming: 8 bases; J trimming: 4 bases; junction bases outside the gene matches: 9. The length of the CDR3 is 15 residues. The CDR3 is CASSRGTGTGNTIYF. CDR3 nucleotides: TGTGCCAGCTCCCGGGGGACAGGGACAGGAAACACCATATATTTT.

The CDR3 is CAWGTDRYGYTF. The CDR3 bases are TGTGCCTGGGGGACAGACCGTTATGGCTACACCTTC. V gene TRBV30 combines with J gene TRBJ1-2, with TRBD1 identical over 7 bases. The germline CDR1 and CDR2 sequences are GTSNPN and SVGIG (reference sequence). The CDR3 totals 12 residues. V lost 5 bases to trimming and J lost 5 bases; unmatched junction nucleotides: 5.

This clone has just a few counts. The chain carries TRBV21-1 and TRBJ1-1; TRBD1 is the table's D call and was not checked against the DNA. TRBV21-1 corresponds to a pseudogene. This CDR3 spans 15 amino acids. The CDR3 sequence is CASRDATGCHTEAFF. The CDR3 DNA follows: TGTGCCAGCAGGGACGCGACAGGATGTCACACTGAAGCTTTCTTT.

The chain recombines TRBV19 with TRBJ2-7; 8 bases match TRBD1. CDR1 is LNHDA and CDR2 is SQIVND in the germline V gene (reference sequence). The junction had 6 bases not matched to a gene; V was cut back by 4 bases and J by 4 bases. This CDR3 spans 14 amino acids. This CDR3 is CASSRKQGAYEQYF. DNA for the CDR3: TGTGCCAGTAGTAGAAAGCAGGGGGCTTACGAGCAGTACTTC.